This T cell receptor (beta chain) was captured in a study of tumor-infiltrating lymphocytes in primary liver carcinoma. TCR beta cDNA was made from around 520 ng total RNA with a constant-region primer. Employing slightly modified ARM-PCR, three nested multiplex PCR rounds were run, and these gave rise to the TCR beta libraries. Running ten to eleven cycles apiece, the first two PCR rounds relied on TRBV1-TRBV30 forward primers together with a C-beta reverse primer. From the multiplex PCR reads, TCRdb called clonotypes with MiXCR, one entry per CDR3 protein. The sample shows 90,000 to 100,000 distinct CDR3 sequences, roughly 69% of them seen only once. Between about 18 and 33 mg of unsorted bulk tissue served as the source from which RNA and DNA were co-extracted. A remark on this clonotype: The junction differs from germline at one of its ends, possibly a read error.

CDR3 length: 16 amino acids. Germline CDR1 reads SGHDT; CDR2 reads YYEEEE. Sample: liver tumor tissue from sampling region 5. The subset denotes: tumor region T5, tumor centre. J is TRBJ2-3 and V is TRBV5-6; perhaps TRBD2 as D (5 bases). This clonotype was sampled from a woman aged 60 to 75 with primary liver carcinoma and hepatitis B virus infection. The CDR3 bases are TGTGCCAGCAGCTTGTTAGGCACCTCTAGCACAGATAAGCAGTACTTT. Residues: CASSLLGTSSTDKQYF.